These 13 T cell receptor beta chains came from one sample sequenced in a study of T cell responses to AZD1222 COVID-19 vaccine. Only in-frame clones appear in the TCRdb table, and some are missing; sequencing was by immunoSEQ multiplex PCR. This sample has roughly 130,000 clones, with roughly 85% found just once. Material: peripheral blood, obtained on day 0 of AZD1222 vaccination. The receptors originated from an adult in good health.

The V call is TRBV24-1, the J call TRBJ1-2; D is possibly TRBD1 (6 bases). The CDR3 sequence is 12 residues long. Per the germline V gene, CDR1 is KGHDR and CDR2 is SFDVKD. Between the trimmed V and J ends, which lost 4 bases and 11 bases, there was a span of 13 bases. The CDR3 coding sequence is TGTGCCACCAGTGAACCACAGGGTTCTTACACCTTC. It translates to CATSEPQGSYTF.

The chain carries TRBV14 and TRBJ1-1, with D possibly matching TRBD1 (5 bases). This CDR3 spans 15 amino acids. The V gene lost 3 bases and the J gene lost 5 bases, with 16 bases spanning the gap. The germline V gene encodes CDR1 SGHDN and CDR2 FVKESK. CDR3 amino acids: CASSQARTGGTEAFF. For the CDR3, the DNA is TGTGCCAGCAGCCAGGCGCGGACGGGGGGAACTGAAGCTTTCTTT.

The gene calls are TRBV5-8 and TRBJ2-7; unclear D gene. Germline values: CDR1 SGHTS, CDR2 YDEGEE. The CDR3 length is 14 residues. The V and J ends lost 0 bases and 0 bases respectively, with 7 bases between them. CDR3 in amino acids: CASSLVQSSYEQYF. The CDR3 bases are TGTGCCAGCAGCTTGGTACAGAGCTCCTACGAGCAGTACTTC.

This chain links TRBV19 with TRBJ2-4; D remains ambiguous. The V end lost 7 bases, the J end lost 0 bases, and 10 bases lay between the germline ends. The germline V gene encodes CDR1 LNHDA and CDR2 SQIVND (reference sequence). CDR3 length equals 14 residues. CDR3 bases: TGTGCCAGTACTAAAGCGAGAGCCAAAAACATTCAGTACTTC. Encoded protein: CASTKARAKNIQYF.

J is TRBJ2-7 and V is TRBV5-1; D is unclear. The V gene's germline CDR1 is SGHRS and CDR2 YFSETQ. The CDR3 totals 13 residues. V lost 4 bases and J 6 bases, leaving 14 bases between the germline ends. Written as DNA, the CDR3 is TGCGCCAGCAGCATGACGATGATCGGCGAGCAGTACTTC. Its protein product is CASSMTMIGEQYF.

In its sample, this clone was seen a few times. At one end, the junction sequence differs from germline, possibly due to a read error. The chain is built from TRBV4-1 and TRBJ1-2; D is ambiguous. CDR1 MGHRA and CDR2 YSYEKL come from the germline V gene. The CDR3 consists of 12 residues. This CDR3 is CASSQSKYGYTF. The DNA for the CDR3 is TGCGCCAGCAGCCAATCTAAGTATGGCTACACCTTC.

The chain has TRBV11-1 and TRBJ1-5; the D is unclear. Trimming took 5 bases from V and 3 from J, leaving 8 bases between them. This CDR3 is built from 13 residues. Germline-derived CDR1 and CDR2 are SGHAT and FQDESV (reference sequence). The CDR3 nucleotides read TGTGCCAGCAGCCCCAGTTTCAATCAGCCCCAGCATTTT. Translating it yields CASSPSFNQPQHF.

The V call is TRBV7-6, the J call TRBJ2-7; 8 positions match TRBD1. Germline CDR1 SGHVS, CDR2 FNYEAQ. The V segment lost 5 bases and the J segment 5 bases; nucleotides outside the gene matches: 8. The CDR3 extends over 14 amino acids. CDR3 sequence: CASSTRTGWNEQYF. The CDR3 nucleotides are TGTGCCAGCAGCACCCGGACAGGGTGGAACGAGCAGTACTTC.

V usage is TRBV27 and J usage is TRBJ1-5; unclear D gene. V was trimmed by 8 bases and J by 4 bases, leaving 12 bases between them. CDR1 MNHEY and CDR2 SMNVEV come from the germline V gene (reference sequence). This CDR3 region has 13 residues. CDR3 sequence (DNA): TGTGCCAGCGCAGGACTGGGGAATCAGCCCCAGCATTTT. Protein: CASAGLGNQPQHF.

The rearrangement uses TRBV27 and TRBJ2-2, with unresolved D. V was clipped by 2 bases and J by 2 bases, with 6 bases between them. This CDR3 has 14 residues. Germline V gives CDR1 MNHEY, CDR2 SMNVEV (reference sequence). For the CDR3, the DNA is TGTGCCAGCAGTTTACGAGAAAACACCGGGGAGCTGTTTTTT. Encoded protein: CASSLRENTGELFF.

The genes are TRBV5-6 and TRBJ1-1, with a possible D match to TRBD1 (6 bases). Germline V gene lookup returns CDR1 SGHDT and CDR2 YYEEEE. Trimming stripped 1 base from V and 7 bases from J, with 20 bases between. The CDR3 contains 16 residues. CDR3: CASSLRAGRGGIEAFF. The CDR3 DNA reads TGTGCCAGCAGCTTGCGGGCGGGTCGAGGGGGAATTGAAGCTTTCTTT.

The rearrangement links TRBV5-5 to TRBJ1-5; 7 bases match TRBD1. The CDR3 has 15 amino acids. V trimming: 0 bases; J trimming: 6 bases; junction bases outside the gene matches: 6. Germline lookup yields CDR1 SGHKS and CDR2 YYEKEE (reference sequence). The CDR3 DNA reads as TGTGCCAGCAGCTTGGTTCCAGGGGGAAGTCAGCCCCAGCATTTT. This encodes CASSLVPGGSQPQHF.

CDR3 amino acids: CASSQSSTDTQYF. DNA of the CDR3: TGCGCCAGCAGCCAATCTTCCACAGATACGCAGTATTTT. The J gene is TRBJ2-3, the V gene TRBV4-3; unclear D gene. V was trimmed by 2 bases and J by 2 bases, leaving 5 bases between them. CDR1 and CDR2 (germline): LGHNA, YSLEER. The CDR3 consists of 13 residues.